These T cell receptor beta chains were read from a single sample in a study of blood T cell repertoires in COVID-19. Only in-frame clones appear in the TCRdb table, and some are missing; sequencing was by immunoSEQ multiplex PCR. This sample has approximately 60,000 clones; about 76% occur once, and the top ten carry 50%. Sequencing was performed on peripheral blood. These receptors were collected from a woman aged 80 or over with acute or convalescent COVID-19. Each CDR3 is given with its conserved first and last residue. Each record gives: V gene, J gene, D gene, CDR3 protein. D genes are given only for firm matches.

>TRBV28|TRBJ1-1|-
CASSLLPPVSEAFF
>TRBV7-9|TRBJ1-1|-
CASSRYTEAFF
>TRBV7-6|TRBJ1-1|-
CASSLEAGTNTEAFF
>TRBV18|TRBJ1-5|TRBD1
CASSPTGDSNQPQHF
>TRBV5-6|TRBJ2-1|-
CASSLGLARNNEQFF
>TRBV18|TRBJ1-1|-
CASSAANTEAFF
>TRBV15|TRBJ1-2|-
CATRQAGGNPYGYTF
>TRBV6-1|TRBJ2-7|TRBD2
CASSEKSSGSHEQYF
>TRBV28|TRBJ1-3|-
CASSPHRVGNTIYF
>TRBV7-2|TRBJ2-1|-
CASSFGDYYNEQFF
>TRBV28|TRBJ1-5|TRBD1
CASRPGQGGQPQHF
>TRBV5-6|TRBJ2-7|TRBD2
CASSPGTSGRRGF
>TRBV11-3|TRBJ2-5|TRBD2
CASSLGLAGRATQETQYF
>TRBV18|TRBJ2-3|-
CASSRSAESTDTQYF
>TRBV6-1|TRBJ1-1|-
CASSEGRNTEAFF
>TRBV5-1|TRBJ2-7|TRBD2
CASSSRGTTTYEQYF
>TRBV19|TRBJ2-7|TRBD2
CASSDPRTSFEQYF
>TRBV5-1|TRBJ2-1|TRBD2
CASSSTSGYNEQFF
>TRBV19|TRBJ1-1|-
CASSQGVGEAFF
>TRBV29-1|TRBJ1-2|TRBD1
CSVAAGGDYGYTF
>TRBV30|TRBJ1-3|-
CAWKGTSSGNTIYF
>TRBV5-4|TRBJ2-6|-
CASSLDRAFGANVLTF
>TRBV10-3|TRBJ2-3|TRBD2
CAISSTSGRAAADTQYF
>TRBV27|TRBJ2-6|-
CASSNQGGVGANVLTF
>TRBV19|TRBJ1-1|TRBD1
CASRRTGASTEAFF
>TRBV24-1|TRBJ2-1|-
CATRSDINEQFF
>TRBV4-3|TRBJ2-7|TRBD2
CASSQASGSSYEQYF
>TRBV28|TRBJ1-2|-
CAVVAAANYGYTF
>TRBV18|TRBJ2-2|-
CASSRGTGELFF
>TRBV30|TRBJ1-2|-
CAWSVPLYRVNYGYTF
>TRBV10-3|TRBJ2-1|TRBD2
CAISETSGIMSSYNEQFF
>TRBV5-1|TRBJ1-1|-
CASSPSVGNQNTEAFF
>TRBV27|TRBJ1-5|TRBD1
CASSSGDRGVQPQHF
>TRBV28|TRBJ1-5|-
CASSFWSRQGHYQPQHF
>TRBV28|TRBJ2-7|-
CASSLGASYIRGSSEQYF
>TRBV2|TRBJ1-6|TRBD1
CASRDGQGAFSSPLHF
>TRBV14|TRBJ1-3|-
CASSQAGRRSGNTIYF
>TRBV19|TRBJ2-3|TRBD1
CASSTGGPTDTQYF
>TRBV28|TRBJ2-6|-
CASCSTRSGANVLTF
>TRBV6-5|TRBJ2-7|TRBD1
CASSRRDRFYEQYF
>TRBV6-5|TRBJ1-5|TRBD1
CASKPGQGSQPQHF